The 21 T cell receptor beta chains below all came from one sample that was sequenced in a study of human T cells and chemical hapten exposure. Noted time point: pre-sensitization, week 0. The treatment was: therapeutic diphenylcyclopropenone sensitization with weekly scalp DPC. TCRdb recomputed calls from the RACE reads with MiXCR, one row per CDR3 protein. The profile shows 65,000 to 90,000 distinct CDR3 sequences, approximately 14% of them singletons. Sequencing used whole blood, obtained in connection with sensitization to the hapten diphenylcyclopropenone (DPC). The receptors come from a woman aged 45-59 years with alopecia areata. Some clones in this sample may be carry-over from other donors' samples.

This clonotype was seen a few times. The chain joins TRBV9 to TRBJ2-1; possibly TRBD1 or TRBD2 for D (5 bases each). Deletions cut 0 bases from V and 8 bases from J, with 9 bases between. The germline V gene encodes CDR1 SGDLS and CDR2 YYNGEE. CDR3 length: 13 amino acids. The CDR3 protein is CASSVGGLHEQFF. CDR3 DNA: TGTGCCAGCAGCGTAGGGGGGTTGCATGAGCAGTTCTTC.

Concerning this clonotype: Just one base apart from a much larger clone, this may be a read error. The CDR3 DNA is TGTGCCAGCAGCTTAGGCGTCCCCTCCTGCAATGAGCAGTTCTTC. The encoded protein is CASSLGVPSCNEQFF. The chain combines TRBV7-8 with TRBJ2-1; no clear D gene. From germline, CDR1 is SGHVS and CDR2 FQNEAQ. This CDR3 spans 15 amino acids.

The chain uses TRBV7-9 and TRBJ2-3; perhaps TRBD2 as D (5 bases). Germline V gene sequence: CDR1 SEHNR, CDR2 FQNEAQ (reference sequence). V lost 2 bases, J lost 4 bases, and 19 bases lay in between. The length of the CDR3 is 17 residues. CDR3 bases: TGTGCCAGCAGCTTAACCCTAGGGAGCGTCGTCGCAGATACGCAGTATTTT. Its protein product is CASSLTLGSVVADTQYF. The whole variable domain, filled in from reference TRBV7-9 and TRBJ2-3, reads DTGVSQNPRHKITKRGQNVTFRCDPISEHNRLYWYRQTLGQGPEFLTYFQNEAQLEKSRLLSDRFSAERPKGSFSTLEIQRTEQGDSAMYLCASSLTLGSVVADTQYFGPGTRLTVL.

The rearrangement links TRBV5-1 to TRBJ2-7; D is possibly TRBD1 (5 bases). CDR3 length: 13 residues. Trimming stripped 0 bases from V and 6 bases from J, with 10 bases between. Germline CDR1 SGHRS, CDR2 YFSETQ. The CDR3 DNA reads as TGCGCCAGCAGCTTGGTGCAGGGCGGCGAGCAGTACTTC. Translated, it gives CASSLVQGGEQYF. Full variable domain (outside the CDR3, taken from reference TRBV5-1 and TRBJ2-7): KAGVTQTPRYLIKTRGQQVTLSCSPISGHRSVSWYQQTPGQGLQFLFEYFSETQRNKGNFPGRFSGRQFSNSRSEMNVSTLELGDSALYLCASSLVQGGEQYFGPGTRLTVT.

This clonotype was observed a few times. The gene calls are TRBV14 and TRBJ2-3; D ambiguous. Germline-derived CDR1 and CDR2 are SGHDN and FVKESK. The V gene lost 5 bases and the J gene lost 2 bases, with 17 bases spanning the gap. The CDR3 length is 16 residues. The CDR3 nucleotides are TGTGCCAGCAGCGCAGACCCGGCACCATCCACAGATACGCAGTATTTT. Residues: CASSADPAPSTDTQYF. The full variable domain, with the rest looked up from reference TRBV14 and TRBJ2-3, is EAGVTQFPSHSVIEKGQTVTLRCDPISGHDNLYWYRRVMGKEIKFLLHFVKESKQDESGMPNNRFLAERTGGTYSTLKVQPAELEDSGVYFCASSADPAPSTDTQYFGPGTRLTVL.

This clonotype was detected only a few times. This CDR3 is CSASRTTKLYEQYF. The CDR3 coding sequence is TGCAGTGCTAGCAGGACAACGAAACTCTACGAGCAGTACTTC. The rearrangement joins TRBV20-1 to TRBJ2-7; possible D gene TRBD1, 5 bases. Deletions cut 3 bases from V and 3 bases from J, with 15 bases between. CDR1 and CDR2 (germline): DFQATT, SNEGSKA (reference sequence). The CDR3 contains 14 residues.

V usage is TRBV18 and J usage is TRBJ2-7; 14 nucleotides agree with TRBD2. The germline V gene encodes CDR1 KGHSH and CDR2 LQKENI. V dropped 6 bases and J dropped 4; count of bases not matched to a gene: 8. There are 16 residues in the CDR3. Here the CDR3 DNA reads TGTGCCAGCTCGCAAGGGACTAGCGGGAGTGTGTACGAGCAGTACTTC. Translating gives CASSQGTSGSVYEQYF.

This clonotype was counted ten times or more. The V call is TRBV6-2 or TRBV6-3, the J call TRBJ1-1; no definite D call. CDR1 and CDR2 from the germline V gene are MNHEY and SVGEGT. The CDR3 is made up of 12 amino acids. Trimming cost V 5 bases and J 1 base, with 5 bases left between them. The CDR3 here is CASSNPNTEAFF. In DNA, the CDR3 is TGTGCCAGCAGTAACCCGAACACTGAAGCTTTCTTT.

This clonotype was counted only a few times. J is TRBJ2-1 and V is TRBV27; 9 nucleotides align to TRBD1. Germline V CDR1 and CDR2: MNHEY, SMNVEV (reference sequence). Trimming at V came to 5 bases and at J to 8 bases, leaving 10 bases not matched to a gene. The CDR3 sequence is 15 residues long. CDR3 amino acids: CASSGGTGGVDEQFF. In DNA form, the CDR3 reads TGTGCCAGCAGTGGGGGAACAGGGGGCGTGGATGAGCAGTTCTTC.

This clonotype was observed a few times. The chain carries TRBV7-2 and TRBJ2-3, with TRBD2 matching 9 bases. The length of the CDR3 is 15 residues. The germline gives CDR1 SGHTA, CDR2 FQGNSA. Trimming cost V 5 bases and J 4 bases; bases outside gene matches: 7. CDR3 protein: CASSLLAGRSDTQYF. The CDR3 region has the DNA TGTGCCAGCAGCCTGCTAGCGGGAAGGTCAGATACGCAGTATTTT.

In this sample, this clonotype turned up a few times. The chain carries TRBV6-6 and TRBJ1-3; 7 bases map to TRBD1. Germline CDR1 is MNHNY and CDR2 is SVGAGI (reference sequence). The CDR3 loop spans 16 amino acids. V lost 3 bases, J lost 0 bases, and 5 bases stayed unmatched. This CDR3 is CASSYSTGRSGNTIYF. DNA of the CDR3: TGTGCCAGCAGTTATTCGACAGGGCGCTCTGGAAACACCATATATTTT.

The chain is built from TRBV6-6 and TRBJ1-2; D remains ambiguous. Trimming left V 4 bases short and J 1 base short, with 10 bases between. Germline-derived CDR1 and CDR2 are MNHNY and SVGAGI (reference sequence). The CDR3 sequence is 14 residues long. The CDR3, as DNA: TGTGCCAGCAGTTCTAACCCCAGTAACTATGGCTACACCTTC. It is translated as CASSSNPSNYGYTF.

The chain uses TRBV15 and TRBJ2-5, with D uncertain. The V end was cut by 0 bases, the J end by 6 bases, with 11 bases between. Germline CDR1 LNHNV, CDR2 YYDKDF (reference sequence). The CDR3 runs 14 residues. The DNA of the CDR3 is TGTGCCACCAGCAGAGATACCCAGTTTCAGACCCAGTACTTC. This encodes CATSRDTQFQTQYF.

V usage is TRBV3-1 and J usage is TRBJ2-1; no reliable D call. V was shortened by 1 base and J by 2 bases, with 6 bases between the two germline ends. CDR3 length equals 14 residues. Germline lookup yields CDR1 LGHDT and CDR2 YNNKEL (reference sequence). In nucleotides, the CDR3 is TGTGCCAGCAGCCAAGTGGGCCCCTACAATGAGCAGTTCTTC. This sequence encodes CASSQVGPYNEQFF.

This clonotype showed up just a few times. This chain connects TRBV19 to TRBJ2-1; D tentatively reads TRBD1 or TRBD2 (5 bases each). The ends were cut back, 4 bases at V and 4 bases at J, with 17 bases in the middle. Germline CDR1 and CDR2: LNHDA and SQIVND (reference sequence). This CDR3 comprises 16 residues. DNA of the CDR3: TGTGCCAGTAGTAGTGGGGGAGCTAACGGGTACAATGAGCAGTTCTTC. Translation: CASSSGGANGYNEQFF.

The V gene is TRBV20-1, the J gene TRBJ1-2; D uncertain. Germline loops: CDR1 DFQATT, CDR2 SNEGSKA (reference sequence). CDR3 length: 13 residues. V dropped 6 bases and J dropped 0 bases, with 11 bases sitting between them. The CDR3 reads CSAGGSANYGYTF. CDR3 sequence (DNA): TGCAGTGCCGGCGGTAGCGCTAACTATGGCTACACCTTC.

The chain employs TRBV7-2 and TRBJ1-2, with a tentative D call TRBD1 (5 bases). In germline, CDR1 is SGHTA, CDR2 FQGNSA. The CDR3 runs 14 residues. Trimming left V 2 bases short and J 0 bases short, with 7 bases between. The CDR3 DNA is TGTGCCAGCAGCTTAACGGGGCCTAACTATGGCTACACCTTC. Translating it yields CASSLTGPNYGYTF.

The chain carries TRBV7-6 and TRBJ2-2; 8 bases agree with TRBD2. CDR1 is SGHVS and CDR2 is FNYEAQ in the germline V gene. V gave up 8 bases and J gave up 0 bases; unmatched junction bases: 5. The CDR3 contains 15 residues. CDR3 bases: TGTGCCAGCTCCGTAGCGGGACCGAACACCGGGGAGCTGTTTTTT. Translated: CASSVAGPNTGELFF.

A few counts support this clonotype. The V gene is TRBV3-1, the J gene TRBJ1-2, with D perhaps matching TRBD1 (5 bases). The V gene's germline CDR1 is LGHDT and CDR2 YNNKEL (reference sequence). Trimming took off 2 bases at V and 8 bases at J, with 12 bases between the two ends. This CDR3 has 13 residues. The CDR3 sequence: CASSQRGGEGYTF. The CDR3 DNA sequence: TGTGCCAGCAGCCAACGTGGAGGGGAAGGCTACACCTTC.

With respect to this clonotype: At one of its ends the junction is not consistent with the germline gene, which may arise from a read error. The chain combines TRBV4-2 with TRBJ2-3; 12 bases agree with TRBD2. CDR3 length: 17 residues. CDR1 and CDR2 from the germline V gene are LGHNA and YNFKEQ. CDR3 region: CASSQGLAGSLADTQYF. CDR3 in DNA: TGTGCCAGCAGTCAAGGACTAGCGGGATCGTTGGCAGATACGCAGTATTTT.

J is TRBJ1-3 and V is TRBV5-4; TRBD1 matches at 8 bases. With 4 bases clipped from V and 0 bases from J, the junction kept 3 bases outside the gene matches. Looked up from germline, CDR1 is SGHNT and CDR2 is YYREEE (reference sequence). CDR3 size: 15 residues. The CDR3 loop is CASSRDRTSGNTIYF. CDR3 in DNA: TGTGCCAGCAGCCGGGACAGGACCTCTGGAAACACCATATATTTT.